The rows below give T cell receptor beta chains drawn from one sample of a study of blood T cells in healthy people across ages. One entry per CDR3 protein results from TCRdb running MiXCR on the 5' RACE reads. The sample includes approximately 880,000 distinct CDR3 sequences, about 48% of them seen just once. The material sequenced was blood. The receptors shown here come from a man aged 30-40 years in good health. Both conserved end residues are part of each CDR3. Fields, in order: D gene, J gene, clone size, V gene, CDR3 protein, CDR3 DNA. The D gene is left open where the match is weak. Only part of the rows carry a size: once, few, many, or a class if the clone is expanded.

>.|TRBJ1-2|.|TRBV20-1
CSARDFRDTYGYTF
TGCAGTGCTAGAGACTTCCGGGACACCTATGGCTACACCTTC
>TRBD1|TRBJ2-7|.|TRBV5-1
CASSSGTGDSYEQYF
TGCGCCAGCAGCTCCGGGACAGGGGACTCCTACGAGCAGTACTTC
>.|TRBJ2-7|.|TRBV3-1
CASSQWAGDHEQYF
TGTGCCAGCAGCCAATGGGCAGGGGACCACGAGCAGTACTTC
>.|TRBJ1-2|few|TRBV6-2/TRBV6-3
CASSSYYSVENGYTF
TGTGCCAGCAGTTCCTACTACTCGGTCGAGAATGGCTACACCTTC
>TRBD1|TRBJ2-7|.|TRBV28
CASSPWTGGGSYEQYF
TGTGCCAGCAGTCCATGGACAGGGGGTGGGTCCTACGAGCAGTACTTC
>TRBD1|TRBJ1-6|.|TRBV29-1
CSVNRDRTSPLHF
TGCAGCGTTAACCGGGACAGGACTTCACCCCTCCACTTT
>TRBD2|TRBJ2-3|.|TRBV7-2
CASSLSGGPADTQYF
TGTGCCAGCAGCTTATCGGGGGGGCCCGCAGATACGCAGTATTTT
>.|TRBJ1-2|few|TRBV3-1
CASSQVMHGYTF
TGTGCCAGCAGCCAAGTTATGCATGGCTACACCTTC
>.|TRBJ1-2|.|TRBV29-1
CSVPWDYGYTF
TGCAGCGTTCCTTGGGACTATGGCTACACCTTC
>TRBD1|TRBJ2-7|few|TRBV28
CASSLSPHDLGTGAYEQYF
TGTGCCAGCAGTTTATCTCCGCATGATCTCGGGACAGGGGCCTACGAGCAGTACTTC
>TRBD1|TRBJ1-1|.|TRBV7-2
CASSGDSANTEAFF
TGTGCCAGCAGCGGGGACAGCGCCAACACTGAAGCTTTCTTT
>.|TRBJ1-2|once|TRBV27
CASSVGLTYGYTF
TGTGCCAGCAGCGTAGGACTGACCTATGGCTACACCTTC
>.|TRBJ2-2|.|TRBV7-2
CASSLVGFGGASGTGELFF
TGTGCCAGCAGCTTAGTCGGATTTGGCGGGGCCTCGGGCACCGGGGAGCTGTTTTTT
>.|TRBJ1-1|.|TRBV20-1
CSARARGGTEAFF
TGCAGTGCCCGAGCGAGGGGGGGCACTGAAGCTTTCTTT
>.|TRBJ2-4|.|TRBV27
CASSALGAKNIQYF
TGTGCCAGCAGTGCTCTAGGGGCCAAAAACATTCAGTACTTC
>TRBD1|TRBJ1-1|many|TRBV29-1
CSAFDRGDTEAFF
TGCAGCGCTTTCGACAGGGGGGACACTGAAGCTTTCTTT
>.|TRBJ1-1|few|TRBV6-2/TRBV6-3
CASSYSSILGNTEAFF
TGTGCCAGCAGTTACTCGAGTATATTGGGCAACACTGAAGCTTTCTTT
>TRBD2|TRBJ2-1|.|TRBV2
CASIRDSVSGGLYNEQFF
TGTGCCAGCATCAGGGATTCCGTTAGCGGGGGCCTGTACAATGAGCAGTTCTTC